Following are 9 T cell receptor beta chains from one sample sequenced in a study of blood T cell repertoires in COVID-19. Assay used: immunoSEQ multiplex PCR; TCRdb lists only in-frame clones, some missing. This table has about 240,000 clones, 75% to 85% appearing once. Sample: peripheral blood. The receptors originated from a woman between 55 and 75 years old with active or convalescent COVID-19.

V usage is TRBV27 and J usage is TRBJ2-1; D possibly corresponds to TRBD1 (6 bases). V was clipped by 7 bases and J by 6 bases, with 19 bases between them. Germline values: CDR1 MNHEY, CDR2 SMNVEV (reference sequence). The CDR3 covers 15 residues. CDR3 loop: CASTSASGRGNEQFF. The CDR3 nucleotides are TGTGCCAGCACCTCCGCTTCAGGCAGGGGCAATGAGCAGTTCTTC.

The J gene is TRBJ2-3, the V gene TRBV5-4; D not certain. The CDR3 is 13 amino acids. Trimming stripped 0 bases from V and 4 bases from J, with 6 bases between. CDR1 is SGHNT, CDR2 YYREEE, per germline (reference sequence). CDR3: CASSLVASDTQYF. The CDR3 coding sequence is TGTGCCAGCAGCTTGGTGGCCTCAGATACGCAGTATTTT.

The CDR3 region is CASGPGSYGYTF. As DNA, the CDR3 is TGTGCTAGTGGGCCAGGATCCTATGGCTACACCTTC. The gene calls are TRBV12-5 and TRBJ1-2; D not certain. The CDR3 is 12 amino acids. Trimming took 6 bases from V and 4 from J, leaving 9 bases between them. Germline V CDR1 and CDR2: LGHNT, FRNRAP.

This sequence joins TRBV21-1 and TRBJ2-1; whether TRBD1, the table's D call, matches the DNA was not checked. TRBV21-1 is a known pseudogene. The CDR3 runs to 13 residues. For the CDR3, the DNA is TGTGCCAGCAGCAAGAACAGGGGTCGTGAGCAGTTCTTC. Its translation: CASSKNRGREQFF.

This chain links TRBV20-1 with TRBJ1-5; D remains unclear. CDR3 length equals 12 residues. Trimming stripped 3 bases from V and 4 bases from J, with 7 bases between. Germline V gene sequence: CDR1 DFQATT, CDR2 SNEGSKA (reference sequence). The CDR3 reads CSASPPNQPQHF. The CDR3 DNA is TGCAGTGCTAGTCCCCCGAATCAGCCCCAGCATTTT.

V gene TRBV2 combines with J gene TRBJ1-2; D is unresolved. This CDR3 region has 15 residues. V lost 6 bases, J lost 4 bases, and 18 bases lay in between. The V gene's germline CDR1 is SNHLY and CDR2 FYNNEI. The CDR3 is CASRRTGTISYGYTF. The CDR3 DNA is TGTGCCAGCAGGAGGACGGGAACAATTTCCTATGGCTACACCTTC.

The V and J genes are TRBV4-2 and TRBJ2-7; 9 bases map to TRBD1. Trimming at V came to 2 bases and at J to 3 bases, leaving 5 bases not matched to a gene. The CDR3 is 15 amino acids. Germline assignment: CDR1 LGHNA and CDR2 YNFKEQ. CDR3 amino acids: CASSQRGQGSYEQYF. The CDR3 region has the DNA TGTGCCAGCAGCCAAAGGGGACAGGGAAGCTACGAGCAGTACTTC.

This clone appeared a single time. This chain uses TRBV7-6 with TRBJ2-1; 7 bases fit TRBD1. Per germline, CDR1 SGHVS and CDR2 FNYEAQ. The CDR3 is 15 amino acids. V lost 4 bases to trimming and J lost 8 bases; unmatched junction nucleotides: 11. CDR3 nucleotides: TGTGCCAGCAGCTGGGGGTATGGACAGGTCTATGAGCAGTTCTTC. It is translated as CASSWGYGQVYEQFF.

This rearrangement joins TRBV14 to TRBJ2-3, with 7 bases aligning to TRBD1. CDR1 and CDR2 from the germline V gene are SGHDN and FVKESK. The CDR3 contains 14 residues. After removal of 8 bases from V and 9 bases from J, the junction contained 14 bases not matched to a gene. CDR3 residues: CASSAVGPRGTQYF. The DNA of the CDR3 is TGTGCCAGCTCAGCCGTCGGGCCCAGGGGGACGCAGTATTTT. Complete variable domain (other parts from reference TRBV14 and TRBJ2-3): EAGVTQFPSHSVIEKGQTVTLRCDPISGHDNLYWYRRVMGKEIKFLLHFVKESKQDESGMPNNRFLAERTGGTYSTLKVQPAELEDSGVYFCASSAVGPRGTQYFGPGTRLTVL.